Following are 31 T cell receptor beta chains from one sample sequenced in a study of OX40 agonist ivuxolimab in advanced cancers. Libraries were prepared by immunoSEQ multiplex PCR; TCRdb keeps only in-frame clonotypes and omits some of them. This sample has tens of thousands of clones, with 75% to 90% found just once. The specimen comprised CD4+ or CD8+ T cells sorted from blood, sampled in a trial of the OX40 agonist ivuxolimab. The receptors were sampled from an adult with an advanced solid tumor such as melanoma, head and neck, liver or kidney cancer.

The rearrangement links TRBV27 to TRBJ1-1; no clear D gene. V shed 3 bases and J shed 1 base, with 6 bases lying between them. This CDR3 spans 13 amino acids. CDR1 and CDR2 from the germline V gene are MNHEY and SMNVEV (reference sequence). The CDR3 region has the DNA TGTGCCAGCAGTTTTTTTGGGAACACTGAAGCTTTCTTT. This codes for CASSFFGNTEAFF.

The chain couples TRBV10-3 to TRBJ2-5; unclear D gene. The germline V and J ends were trimmed by 1 base and 2 bases, with 5 bases remaining between them. Germline V gene lookup returns CDR1 ENHRY and CDR2 SYGVKD. The CDR3 loop spans 13 amino acids. The DNA for the CDR3 is TGTGCCATCAGTGAGTATCGGCAAGAGACCCAGTACTTC. It is translated as CAISEYRQETQYF.

The V gene is TRBV4-1, the J gene TRBJ2-2; 8 bases agree with TRBD1. Per germline, CDR1 MGHRA and CDR2 YSYEKL. J was trimmed by 3 bases and V by 5 bases; bases with no gene match: 5. The CDR3 is 15 amino acids. CDR3 bases: TGCGCCAGCAGCTATCCGGACAGGGACACCGGGGAGCTGTTTTTT. Translated: CASSYPDRDTGELFF.

The V call is TRBV19, the J call TRBJ2-7; tentative D call: TRBD2 (6 bases). V shed 7 bases and J shed 7 bases, with 17 bases lying between them. The CDR3 is 13 amino acids. The germline V gene has CDR1 LNHDA and CDR2 SQIVND (reference sequence). The CDR3 DNA reads as TGTGCCAGTATCACCGGGGGTATCAATGAGCAGTACTTC. It encodes CASITGGINEQYF.

The chain employs TRBV5-1 and TRBJ2-7; 7 nucleotides line up with TRBD1. CDR1 and CDR2 (germline): SGHRS, YFSETQ. This CDR3 has 15 residues. Trimming removed 4 bases from V and 1 base from J; junction bases left unmatched: 8. The CDR3 region has the DNA TGCGCCAGCAGCCTGGCGAGACAGGGATCCTACGAGCAGTACTTC. Translated: CASSLARQGSYEQYF.

This chain connects TRBV27 to TRBJ2-7; 9 nucleotides line up with TRBD1. This CDR3 has 15 residues. With V trimmed by 4 bases and J by 3 bases, 7 bases remained unmatched. Germline V gene data show CDR1 as MNHEY and CDR2 as SMNVEV (reference sequence). The CDR3 DNA sequence: TGTGCCAGCAGTTCGACGGGGACAGGGTTCTACGAGCAGTACTTC. The encoded protein is CASSSTGTGFYEQYF.

This rearrangement joins TRBV7-9 to TRBJ2-1; perhaps TRBD2 as D (5 bases). The CDR3 has 13 amino acids. Germline V gene lookup returns CDR1 SEHNR and CDR2 FQNEAQ (reference sequence). V shed 7 bases and J shed 8 bases, with 15 bases lying between them. The CDR3 nucleotides read TGTGCCAGCACAATGGACTTAGCCTATGAGCAGTTCTTC. It is translated as CASTMDLAYEQFF. The variable domain in full, with the rest retrieved from reference TRBV7-9 and TRBJ2-1, is DTGVSQNPRHKITKRGQNVTFRCDPISEHNRLYWYRQTLGQGPEFLTYFQNEAQLEKSRLLSDRFSAERPKGSFSTLEIQRTEQGDSAMYLCASTMDLAYEQFFGPGTRLTVL.

The CDR3 protein is CASSFTPQTSWIYEQYF. The CDR3 region has the DNA TGTGCCAGCAGTTTTACCCCCCAGACTAGTTGGATCTACGAGCAGTACTTC. This chain connects TRBV27 to TRBJ2-7, with a tentative D call TRBD2 (6 bases). V lost 3 bases and J 3 bases, leaving 21 bases between the germline ends. This CDR3 is 17 amino acids long. Germline V gives CDR1 MNHEY, CDR2 SMNVEV (reference sequence).

This clone showed up just a few times. CDR3: CASSLRLAGIEETQYF. The CDR3 region has the DNA TGTGCCAGCAGCTTACGACTAGCGGGGATCGAAGAGACCCAGTACTTC. The genes are TRBV13 and TRBJ2-5; 11 bases match TRBD2. CDR3 length: 16 amino acids. Trimming removed 2 bases from V and 3 bases from J; junction bases left unmatched: 5. Germline V gene data show CDR1 as PRHDT and CDR2 as FYEKMQ (reference sequence).

The count of this clone is one. The chain links TRBV5-5 to TRBJ1-1; TRBD1 matches 9 bases. This CDR3 spans 13 amino acids. Per germline, CDR1 SGHKS and CDR2 YYEKEE (reference sequence). V was pared by 4 bases and J by 3 bases, with 1 base of the junction left unmatched. CDR3 loop: CASSRQGDTEAFF. The CDR3 coding sequence is TGTGCCAGCAGCCGACAGGGGGACACTGAAGCTTTCTTT.

The chain employs TRBV30 and TRBJ2-3, with D uncertain. Trimming shortened V by 2 bases and J by 5 bases, and 8 bases separated the two germline ends. There are 12 residues in the CDR3. CDR1 is GTSNPN and CDR2 is SVGIG in the germline V gene (reference sequence). CDR3 nucleotide sequence: TGTGCCTGGAGTCCCACGGGAGATACGCAGTATTTT. It yields the protein CAWSPTGDTQYF.

This chain links TRBV19 with TRBJ2-7; D is ambiguous. V gave up 5 bases and J gave up 4 bases, with 9 bases separating them. This CDR3 has 12 residues. CDR1 LNHDA and CDR2 SQIVND come from the germline V gene (reference sequence). Here the CDR3 DNA reads TGTGCCAGTAGTCTCAAGGGTTACGAGCAGTACTTC. Encoded protein: CASSLKGYEQYF.

The rearrangement uses TRBV7-9 and TRBJ2-5; TRBD2 aligns across 7 bases. The CDR3 runs 14 residues. Trimming at V came to 5 bases and at J to 4 bases, leaving 7 bases not matched to a gene. The germline CDR1 and CDR2 sequences are SEHNR and FQNEAQ (reference sequence). The CDR3 here is CASSGAGFLETQYF. The CDR3 DNA reads TGTGCCAGCAGCGGAGCGGGGTTTTTAGAGACCCAGTACTTC.

The chain carries TRBV9 and TRBJ2-3, with TRBD2 matching 9 bases. Trimming took 2 bases from V and 4 from J; bases not matched to a gene: 8. The CDR3 has 16 amino acids. Per the germline V gene, CDR1 is SGDLS and CDR2 is YYNGEE. The CDR3 sequence is CASSVLAGAGADTQYF. The CDR3, as DNA: TGTGCCAGCAGCGTTTTAGCGGGAGCGGGGGCAGATACGCAGTATTTT.

The chain carries TRBV5-6 and TRBJ2-1; 9 nucleotides agree with TRBD1. The germline gives CDR1 SGHDT, CDR2 YYEEEE. Trimming took 6 bases from V and 2 from J; bases not matched to a gene: 6. The CDR3 totals 15 residues. The CDR3 sequence is CASTLYRGPYNEQFF. As DNA, the CDR3 is TGTGCCAGCACCCTATACAGGGGGCCCTACAATGAGCAGTTCTTC. Drawing the rest from reference TRBV5-6 and TRBJ2-1, the complete variable domain is DAGVTQSPTHLIKTRGQQVTLRCSPKSGHDTVSWYQQALGQGPQFIFQYYEEEERQRGNFPDRFSGHQFPNYSSELNVNALLLGDSALYLCASTLYRGPYNEQFFGPGTRLTVL.

The chain couples TRBV9 to TRBJ1-3; no reliable D call. Trimming stripped 3 bases from V and 1 base from J, with 5 bases between. CDR1 SGDLS and CDR2 YYNGEE come from the germline V gene. The CDR3 covers 13 residues. The DNA for the CDR3 is TGTGCCAGCAGCGCCGAATCTGGAAACACCATATATTTT. As protein: CASSAESGNTIYF.

V gene TRBV28 combines with J gene TRBJ2-1; D remains unclear. CDR3 size: 11 residues. V was cut by 5 bases and J by 6 bases, with 5 bases left in between. In germline, CDR1 is MDHEN, CDR2 SYDVKM. The CDR3 region is CASSTFNEQFF. The CDR3 nucleotides read TGTGCCAGCAGTACTTTCAATGAGCAGTTCTTC.

The rearrangement links TRBV7-9 to TRBJ2-3; D is unclear. The CDR3 length is 12 residues. Between the trimmed V and J ends, which lost 4 bases and 6 bases, there was a span of 8 bases. Germline CDR1 is SEHNR and CDR2 is FQNEAQ (reference sequence). The CDR3 sequence is CASSSNWDTQYF. As DNA, the CDR3 is TGTGCCAGCAGCTCCAACTGGGATACGCAGTATTTT.

This sequence joins TRBV6-4 and TRBJ1-3; 7 positions match TRBD1. Germline CDR1 MRHNA, CDR2 SNTAGT. Germline trimming cut 8 bases from V and 0 bases from J; bases unmatched to any gene: 13. The CDR3 contains 17 residues. The CDR3 protein is CASRGWGTDASGNTIYF. CDR3 in DNA: TGTGCCAGCCGGGGGTGGGGGACAGATGCCTCTGGAAACACCATATATTTT.

This sequence joins TRBV28 and TRBJ2-7; 9 bases align to TRBD2. The V gene end was trimmed by 5 bases and the J gene end by 2 bases; junction bases not matched to a gene: 4. CDR3 length: 14 amino acids. The germline gives CDR1 MDHEN, CDR2 SYDVKM. The CDR3 region has the DNA TGTGCCAGCAGTGTGCTAGCGGGAACCTACGAGCAGTACTTC. It specifies CASSVLAGTYEQYF.

The chain is built from TRBV27 and TRBJ2-3; D is undetermined. The ends were cut back, 6 bases at V and 0 bases at J, with 4 bases in the middle. The germline gives CDR1 MNHEY, CDR2 SMNVEV (reference sequence). CDR3 length: 12 amino acids. In DNA form, the CDR3 reads TGTGCCAGCAGGTCGAGCACAGATACGCAGTATTTT. Translating it yields CASRSSTDTQYF.

This clone has only one observation. This chain connects TRBV2 to TRBJ2-7; D is perhaps TRBD2 (6 bases). The CDR3 runs to 14 residues. Germline V gene sequence: CDR1 SNHLY, CDR2 FYNNEI. Trimming took 9 bases from V and 5 from J, leaving 20 bases between them. CDR3 in DNA: TGTGCCAGGGAGGGAGCGGAGGGCCAGGACGAGCAGTACTTC. It yields the protein CAREGAEGQDEQYF. The complete variable domain, with remaining parts taken from reference TRBV2 and TRBJ2-7, reads EPEVTQTPSHQVTQMGQEVILRCVPISNHLYFYWYRQILGQKVEFLVSFYNNEISEKSEIFDDQFSVERPDGSNFTLKIRSTKLEDSAMYFCAREGAEGQDEQYFGPGTRLTVT.

This clone was found a few times. V is TRBV27 and J is TRBJ2-2; 7 bases are shared with TRBD1. The germline V gene has CDR1 MNHEY and CDR2 SMNVEV (reference sequence). V was pared by 4 bases and J by 5 bases, with 7 bases of the junction left unmatched. The CDR3 covers 15 residues. The chain's CDR3 is CASSSHDRATGELFF. The CDR3 nucleotides are TGTGCCAGCAGTTCCCACGACAGGGCTACCGGGGAGCTGTTTTTT.

V usage is TRBV4-1 and J usage is TRBJ2-7, with TRBD2 matching 9 bases. Germline values: CDR1 MGHRA, CDR2 YSYEKL. V shed 1 base and J 4 bases; nucleotides not matched to a gene: 5. The CDR3 totals 15 residues. In DNA, the CDR3 is TGCGCCAGCAGCCAAGTAGCGGGAGTTGTTTACGAGCAGTACTTC. It yields the protein CASSQVAGVVYEQYF.

The CDR3 reads CASSESSTGELFF. CDR3 DNA sequence: TGCGCCAGCAGTGAGAGCAGCACCGGGGAGCTGTTTTTT. The chain employs TRBV10-1 and TRBJ2-2; no reliable D call. Germline V gives CDR1 WNHNN, CDR2 SYGVQD (reference sequence). With 2 bases removed from V and 4 bases from J, the gap between germline ends came to 5 bases. The CDR3 covers 13 residues.

The rearrangement joins TRBV30 to TRBJ2-2; D possibly corresponds to TRBD1 (6 bases). Deletions cut 0 bases from V and 0 bases from J, with 17 bases between. The CDR3 length is 18 residues. Per the germline V gene, CDR1 is GTSNPN and CDR2 is SVGIG (reference sequence). For the CDR3, the DNA is TGTGCCTGGAGTGTACCCTACTTTGGACAGCCGAACACCGGGGAGCTGTTTTTT. Amino acids: CAWSVPYFGQPNTGELFF.

V usage is TRBV21-1 and J usage is TRBJ1-1; TRBD1, the D gene given by the table, was not confirmed from the DNA. TRBV21-1 is designated a pseudogene. The CDR3 runs 15 residues. The CDR3 sequence is CASSRPTGISTEAFF. CDR3 nucleotides: TGTGCCAGCAGCAGGCCCACAGGGATTTCCACTGAAGCTTTCTTT.

The genes are TRBV6-6 and TRBJ2-1; 7 nucleotides align to TRBD1. Germline CDR1 reads MNHNY; CDR2 reads SVGAGI (reference sequence). The CDR3 loop spans 15 amino acids. J was trimmed by 4 bases and V by 2 bases; bases with no gene match: 5. CDR3 DNA: TGTGCCAGCAGTTACCTGGCAGGGGGTTACAATGAGCAGTTCTTC. It is translated as CASSYLAGGYNEQFF.

The V and J genes are TRBV27 and TRBJ2-7; D possibly corresponds to TRBD1 (5 bases). This CDR3 has 18 residues. The germline CDR1 and CDR2 sequences are MNHEY and SMNVEV (reference sequence). Trimming removed 0 bases at V and 4 bases at J, with 22 bases between. CDR3 nucleotide sequence: TGTGCCAGCAGTTTATCCCCCCCCGACAGTCCGACCCCTTACGAGCAGTACTTC. Protein sequence: CASSLSPPDSPTPYEQYF.

The CDR3: CASSLEGREETQYF. The CDR3 region has the DNA TGCGCCAGCAGCTTGGAGGGCAGGGAAGAGACCCAGTACTTC. The chain uses TRBV5-1 and TRBJ2-5, with a tentative D call TRBD1 (5 bases). Trimming shortened V by 0 bases and J by 3 bases, and 9 bases separated the two germline ends. Germline V gene data show CDR1 as SGHRS and CDR2 as YFSETQ. The CDR3 totals 14 residues. Looking up the rest from reference TRBV5-1 and TRBJ2-5 gives the full variable domain: KAGVTQTPRYLIKTRGQQVTLSCSPISGHRSVSWYQQTPGQGLQFLFEYFSETQRNKGNFPGRFSGRQFSNSRSEMNVSTLELGDSALYLCASSLEGREETQYFGPGTRLLVL.

The V call is TRBV6-1, the J call TRBJ2-1; D unclear. The germline gives CDR1 MNHNS, CDR2 SASEGT. V dropped 2 bases and J dropped 5 bases, with 10 bases sitting between them. CDR3 size: 14 residues. The CDR3 loop reads CASSERVEHNEQFF. The CDR3 DNA follows: TGTGCCAGCAGTGAAAGGGTGGAGCACAATGAGCAGTTCTTC.